Shown below are 15 T cell receptor beta chains from a single sample sequenced in a study of beta chain features in type 1 diabetes. Study results and limitations: Significant though moderate, a shortening of TCRB CDR3s appeared in all four CD4+ subsets of Type 1 diabetes patients.

Since all of the isolated RNA was reverse transcribed, expressed TCRB transcripts were what got sequenced. Data came from immunoSEQ multiplex PCR; TCRdb stores just in-frame clones and leaves some out. The sample shows about 660,000 clones, more than 12% of them seen only once. For these receptors, no antigen is known. The sample consisted of naive CD4+ T cells from blood. The source is a man younger than 35 with type 1 diabetes.

Of note for this clone: The same CDR3 can be traced to other DNA sequences in this sample. The V and J genes are TRBV30 and TRBJ1-2; D is undetermined. Germline V lookup: CDR1 GTSNPN, CDR2 SVGIG (reference sequence). V dropped 0 bases and J dropped 8 bases, with 7 bases sitting between them. The CDR3 runs to 11 residues. The CDR3: CAWSVLGGYTF. CDR3 DNA sequence: TGTGCCTGGAGTGTACTGGGCGGCTACACCTTC.

This clone was seen a few times. The chain couples TRBV9 to TRBJ1-3; D possibly corresponds to TRBD1 (6 bases). Germline V lookup: CDR1 SGDLS, CDR2 YYNGEE. V was cut by 3 bases and J by 4 bases, with 14 bases left in between. The CDR3 length is 15 residues. The CDR3 DNA reads as TGTGCCAGCAGCGATTTGAGGGGGTCCGGAAACACCATATATTTT. Amino acids: CASSDLRGSGNTIYF.

Of note for this clone: Other DNA variants within this sample encode the same CDR3. The chain is built from TRBV5-1 and TRBJ2-5; D not certain. V lost 0 bases, J lost 3 bases, and 3 bases lay in between. The CDR3 covers 12 residues. The germline V gene has CDR1 SGHRS and CDR2 YFSETQ. The CDR3 DNA reads as TGCGCCAGCAGCTTGGTTGAAGAGACCCAGTACTTC. It encodes CASSLVEETQYF.

The J gene is TRBJ2-1, the V gene TRBV19; D gene ambiguous. Germline CDR1 reads LNHDA; CDR2 reads SQIVND (reference sequence). Trimming removed 7 bases at V and 2 bases at J, with 18 bases between. CDR3 length: 16 amino acids. The CDR3 loop reads CASTHSVGQTYNEQFF. The CDR3 DNA sequence: TGTGCCAGTACCCACTCTGTGGGCCAAACCTACAATGAGCAGTTCTTC.

CDR3 loop: CASTFRGLHNEQFF. In DNA form, the CDR3 reads TGTGCCAGCACCTTCCGGGGACTACACAATGAGCAGTTCTTC. The chain recombines TRBV5-6 with TRBJ2-1; TRBD2 aligns across 7 bases. Trimming took 6 bases from V and 5 from J; bases not matched to a gene: 8. CDR3 length equals 14 residues. The germline V gene encodes CDR1 SGHDT and CDR2 YYEEEE.

This sequence joins TRBV18 and TRBJ2-7; the match to TRBD1 covers 10 bases. CDR3 size: 13 residues. J was trimmed by 7 bases and V by 3 bases; bases with no gene match: 3. Germline V CDR1 and CDR2: KGHSH, LQKENI. CDR3: CASSPDRGSEQYF. The CDR3 coding sequence is TGTGCCAGCTCACCGGACAGGGGGAGTGAGCAGTACTTC. The entire variable domain, with the rest obtained from reference TRBV18 and TRBJ2-7, is as follows: NAGVMQNPRHLVRRRGQEARLRCSPMKGHSHVYWYRQLPEEGLKFMVYLQKENIIDESGMPKERFSAEFPKEGPSILRIQQVVRGDSAAYFCASSPDRGSEQYFGPGTRLTVT.

The chain employs TRBV7-2 and TRBJ2-1; D is unclear. The CDR3 is 14 residues long. V was clipped by 3 bases and J by 5 bases, with 11 bases between them. The germline V gene has CDR1 SGHTA and CDR2 FQGNSA. The CDR3 DNA reads TGTGCCAGCAGCTTTTCGGCAGTCGACAATGAGCAGTTCTTC. This translates into CASSFSAVDNEQFF.

This clone was picked up a small number of times. This sequence joins TRBV18 and TRBJ2-2; TRBD1 matches 8 bases. The junction had 7 bases not matched to a gene; V was cut back by 5 bases and J by 2 bases. Germline lookup yields CDR1 KGHSH and CDR2 LQKENI. The CDR3 is made up of 16 amino acids. CDR3 sequence reads: CASSLGTGDNTGELFF. The CDR3 DNA is TGTGCCAGCTCATTAGGGACAGGAGACAACACCGGGGAGCTGTTTTTT.

This clone was counted between two and nine times. This sequence joins TRBV4-3 and TRBJ1-6; 10 bases match TRBD1. Per the germline V gene, CDR1 is LGHNA and CDR2 is YSLEER. This CDR3 spans 16 amino acids. Trimming at V came to 3 bases and at J to 10 bases, leaving 9 bases not matched to a gene. Here the CDR3 reads CASSQRGTGDGSPLHF. The CDR3 DNA follows: TGCGCCAGCAGCCAGCGAGGGACAGGGGATGGGTCACCCCTCCACTTT.

This clone was seen more than once but under ten times. The chain couples TRBV10-3 to TRBJ1-4; D not resolved. Germline CDR1 and CDR2: ENHRY and SYGVKD. Trimming cost V 7 bases and J 5 bases, with 11 bases left between them. CDR3 length: 13 residues. The CDR3 DNA is TGTGCCATCACCCGCAGCTTAAATGAAAAACTGTTTTTT. Protein: CAITRSLNEKLFF.

This clone was seen a handful of times. The V call is TRBV4-2, the J call TRBJ2-7; D call uncertain. Trimming pared 0 bases from V and 4 bases from J, leaving 13 bases between. The CDR3 loop spans 15 amino acids. Germline values: CDR1 LGHNA, CDR2 YNFKEQ. CDR3 protein: CASSQDRTLQYEQYF. CDR3 DNA sequence: TGTGCCAGCAGCCAAGACCGAACCCTTCAATACGAGCAGTACTTC.

This clone was observed a handful of times. This chain links TRBV5-1 with TRBJ2-7, with D maybe TRBD2 (6 bases). Germline loops: CDR1 SGHRS, CDR2 YFSETQ. Deletions cut 0 bases from V and 6 bases from J, with 13 bases between. The CDR3 has 14 amino acids. The CDR3 spells CASSLGAGWAEQYF. CDR3 DNA sequence: TGCGCCAGCAGCTTGGGTGCGGGATGGGCCGAGCAGTACTTC.

This clone was found a few times. V and J are TRBV6-5 and TRBJ2-3; D uncertain. Trimming stripped 6 bases from V and 3 bases from J, with 13 bases between. Germline loops: CDR1 MNHEY, CDR2 SVGAGI. The CDR3 runs 14 residues. The CDR3 sequence is CASRPASTTDTQYF. In DNA form, the CDR3 reads TGTGCCAGCAGACCCGCCAGCACGACAGATACGCAGTATTTT.

This clone occurred a few times. V and J are TRBV7-6 and TRBJ2-7; tentative D call: TRBD1 (6 bases). Germline CDR1 reads SGHVS; CDR2 reads FNYEAQ. The CDR3 sequence is 16 residues long. Trimming removed 4 bases at V and 5 bases at J, with 21 bases between. CDR3 residues: CASSSKGQGHGDEQYF. The CDR3, as DNA: TGTGCCAGCAGCTCAAAGGGACAAGGACATGGGGACGAGCAGTACTTC.

This clone was picked up a small number of times. The V and J genes are TRBV18 and TRBJ1-5; D gene uncertain. The germline CDR1 and CDR2 sequences are KGHSH and LQKENI. The CDR3 extends over 14 amino acids. V lost 3 bases and J lost 5, with 11 bases in between. The CDR3: CASSPEPRDQPQHF. For the CDR3, the DNA is TGTGCCAGCTCACCTGAGCCCCGGGATCAGCCCCAGCATTTT.